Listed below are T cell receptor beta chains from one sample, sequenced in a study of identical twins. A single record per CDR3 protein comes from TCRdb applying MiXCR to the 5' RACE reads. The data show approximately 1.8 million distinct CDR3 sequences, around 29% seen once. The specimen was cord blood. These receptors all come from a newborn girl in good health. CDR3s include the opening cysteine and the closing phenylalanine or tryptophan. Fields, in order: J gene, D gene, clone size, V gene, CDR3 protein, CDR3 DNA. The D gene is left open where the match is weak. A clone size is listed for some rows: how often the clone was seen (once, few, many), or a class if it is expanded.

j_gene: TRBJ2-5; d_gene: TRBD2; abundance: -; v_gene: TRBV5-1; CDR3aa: CASSLFAGGETQYF; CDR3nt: TGCGCCAGCAGCTTGTTTGCGGGGGGAGAGACCCAGTACTTC
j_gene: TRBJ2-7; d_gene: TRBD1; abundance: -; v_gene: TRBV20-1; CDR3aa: CSASEGTGGYEQYF; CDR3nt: TGCAGTGCTAGCGAGGGGACAGGTGGCTACGAGCAGTACTTC
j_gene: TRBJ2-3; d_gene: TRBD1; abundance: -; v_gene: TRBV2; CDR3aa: CASGGQGGSTDTQYF; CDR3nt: TGTGCCAGCGGGGGACAGGGTGGTAGCACAGATACGCAGTATTTT
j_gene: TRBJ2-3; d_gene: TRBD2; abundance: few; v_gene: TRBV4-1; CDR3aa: CASSQPSLAGGRDTQYF; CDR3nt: TGCGCCAGCAGCCAACCCTCACTAGCGGGGGGGCGGGATACGCAGTATTTT
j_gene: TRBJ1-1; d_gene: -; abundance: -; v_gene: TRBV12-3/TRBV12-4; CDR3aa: CASRPLITLDTEAFF; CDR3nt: TGTGCCAGCAGGCCTCTTATTACCTTGGACACTGAAGCTTTCTTT
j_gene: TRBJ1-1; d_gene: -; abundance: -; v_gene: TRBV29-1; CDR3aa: CSYEKGTKNTEAFF; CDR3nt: TGCAGCTATGAGAAAGGGACTAAGAACACTGAAGCTTTCTTT
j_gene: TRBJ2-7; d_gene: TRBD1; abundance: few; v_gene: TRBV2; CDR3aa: CARSGTGAYEQYF; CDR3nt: TGTGCCAGGTCCGGGACAGGGGCCTACGAGCAGTACTTC
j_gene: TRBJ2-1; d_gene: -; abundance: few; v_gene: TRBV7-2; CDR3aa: CASAIDGLNNEQFF; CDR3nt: TGTGCCAGCGCGATAGATGGGCTAAACAATGAGCAGTTCTTC
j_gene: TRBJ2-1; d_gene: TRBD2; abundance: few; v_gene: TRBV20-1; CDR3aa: CSARDLVGRSSYNEQFF; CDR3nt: TGCAGTGCTAGAGATCTCGTCGGGAGGAGCTCCTACAATGAGCAGTTCTTC
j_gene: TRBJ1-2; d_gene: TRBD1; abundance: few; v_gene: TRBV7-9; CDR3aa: CASSPGDRPYGYTF; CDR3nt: TGTGCCAGCAGCCCTGGGGACAGGCCCTATGGCTACACCTTC
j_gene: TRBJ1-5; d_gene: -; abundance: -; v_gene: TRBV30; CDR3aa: CAWSSVVNQPQHF; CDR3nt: TGTGCCTGGAGTTCGGTAGTCAATCAGCCCCAGCATTTT
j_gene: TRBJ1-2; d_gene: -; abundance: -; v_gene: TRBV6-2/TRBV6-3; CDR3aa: CASSYSLGGRGYTF; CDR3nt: TGTGCCAGCAGTTACTCTCTCGGGGGGCGAGGCTACACCTTC
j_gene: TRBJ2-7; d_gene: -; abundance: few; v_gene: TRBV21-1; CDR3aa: CASSKVSGSSYEQYF; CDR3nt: TGTGCCAGCAGCAAAGTTAGCGGGAGTAGTTACGAGCAGTACTTC
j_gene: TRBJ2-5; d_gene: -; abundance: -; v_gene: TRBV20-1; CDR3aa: CSAGSVYNEQYF; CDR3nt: TGCAGTGCCGGGAGCGTATACAATGAGCAGTACTTC
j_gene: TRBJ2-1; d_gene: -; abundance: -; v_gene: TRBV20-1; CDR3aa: CSALPGRPYNEQFF; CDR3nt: TGCAGTGCTTTACCGGGACGCCCCTACAATGAGCAGTTCTTC
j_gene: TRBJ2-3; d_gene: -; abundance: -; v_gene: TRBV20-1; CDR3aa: CSASDWGDTQYF; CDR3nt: TGCAGTGCTAGCGATTGGGGAGATACGCAGTATTTT
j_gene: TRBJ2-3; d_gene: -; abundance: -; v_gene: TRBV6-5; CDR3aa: CASRSYRPDTQYF; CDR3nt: TGTGCCAGCAGATCATATCGCCCAGATACGCAGTATTTT
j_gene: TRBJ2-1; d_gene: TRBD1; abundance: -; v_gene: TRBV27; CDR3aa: CASSLSSGTGSYNEQFF; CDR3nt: TGTGCCAGCAGTTTATCCTCCGGGACAGGGTCCTACAATGAGCAGTTCTTC
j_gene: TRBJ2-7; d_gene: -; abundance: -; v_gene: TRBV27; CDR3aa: CASSLSMRGEQYF; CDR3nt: TGTGCCAGCAGTTTATCGATGAGGGGCGAGCAGTACTTC
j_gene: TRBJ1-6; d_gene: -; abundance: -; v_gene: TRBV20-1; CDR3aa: CSAEASAQTLHF; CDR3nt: TGCAGTGCCGAAGCTTCTGCTCAGACCCTCCACTTT
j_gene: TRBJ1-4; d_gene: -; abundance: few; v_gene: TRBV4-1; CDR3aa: CASSQVQVNNEKLFF; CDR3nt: TGCGCCAGCAGCCAAGTACAGGTTAACAATGAAAAACTGTTTTTT
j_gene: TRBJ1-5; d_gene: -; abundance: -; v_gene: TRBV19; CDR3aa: CASSLDRWGQPQHF; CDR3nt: TGTGCCAGTAGTCTCGACAGGTGGGGACAGCCCCAGCATTTT
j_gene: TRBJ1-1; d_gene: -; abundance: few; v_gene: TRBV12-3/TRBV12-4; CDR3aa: CASSLNGGANTEAFF; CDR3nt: TGTGCCAGCAGTTTGAACGGGGGCGCGAACACTGAAGCTTTCTTT
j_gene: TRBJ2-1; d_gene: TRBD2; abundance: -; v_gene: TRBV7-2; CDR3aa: CASSLATGLADSYNEQFF; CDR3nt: TGTGCCAGCAGCTTAGCGACCGGACTAGCGGACTCCTACAATGAGCAGTTCTTC
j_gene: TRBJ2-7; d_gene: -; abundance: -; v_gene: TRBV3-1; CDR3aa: CASSQVYGASVANEQYF; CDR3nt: TGTGCCAGCAGCCAAGTATACGGGGCTAGCGTAGCAAATGAGCAGTACTTC
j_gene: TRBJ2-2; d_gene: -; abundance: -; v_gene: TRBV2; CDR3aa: CASSEASRRELFF; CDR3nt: TGTGCCAGCAGTGAAGCGAGTAGGCGGGAGCTGTTTTTT
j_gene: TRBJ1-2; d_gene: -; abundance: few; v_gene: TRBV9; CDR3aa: CASSVATGHLNYGYTF; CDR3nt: TGTGCCAGCAGCGTAGCTACGGGACACCTAAACTATGGCTACACCTTC
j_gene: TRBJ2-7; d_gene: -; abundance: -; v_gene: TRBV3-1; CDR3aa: CASSQIKHEQYF; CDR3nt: TGTGCCAGCAGCCAAATCAAGCACGAGCAGTACTTC
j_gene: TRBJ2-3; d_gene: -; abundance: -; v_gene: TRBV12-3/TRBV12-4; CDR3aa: CASSLSRYVVSDTQYF; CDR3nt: TGTGCCAGCAGTTTATCGCGTTATGTGGTCTCAGATACGCAGTATTTT
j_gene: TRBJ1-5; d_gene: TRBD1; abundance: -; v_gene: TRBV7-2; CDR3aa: CASSLGYGQGHQPQHF; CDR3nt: TGTGCCAGCAGCTTAGGTTACGGACAGGGGCATCAGCCCCAGCATTTT
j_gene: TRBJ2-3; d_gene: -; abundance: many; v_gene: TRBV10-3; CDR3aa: CAISEYGDTQYF; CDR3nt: TGTGCCATCAGTGAGTATGGCGATACGCAGTATTTT
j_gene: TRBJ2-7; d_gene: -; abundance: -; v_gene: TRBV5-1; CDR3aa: CASSLGVSSYNEQYF; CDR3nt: TGCGCCAGCAGCTTGGGGGTGAGCTCCTACAATGAGCAGTACTTC
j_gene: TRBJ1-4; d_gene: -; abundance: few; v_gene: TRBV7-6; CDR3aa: CASSLEGLHNEKLFF; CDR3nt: TGTGCCAGCAGCCTTGAGGGACTACATAATGAAAAACTGTTTTTT
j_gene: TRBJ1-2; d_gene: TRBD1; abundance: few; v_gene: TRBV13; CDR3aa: CASSRTGYLRANYGYTF; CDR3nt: TGTGCCAGCAGCCGGACAGGTTATTTACGAGCTAACTATGGCTACACCTTC
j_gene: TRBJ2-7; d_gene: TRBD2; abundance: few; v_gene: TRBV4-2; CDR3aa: CASSQESLAGALGYEQYF; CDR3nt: TGTGCCAGCAGCCAAGAAAGTCTAGCGGGAGCCCTTGGGTACGAGCAGTACTTC
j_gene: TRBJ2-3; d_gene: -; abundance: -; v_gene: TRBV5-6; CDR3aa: CASSLMRLKLTDTQYF; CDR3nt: TGTGCCAGCAGCTTGATGCGACTTAAGTTGACAGATACGCAGTATTTT
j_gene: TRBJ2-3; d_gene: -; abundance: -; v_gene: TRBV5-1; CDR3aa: CASSLFAGFNTGTQYF; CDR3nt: TGCGCCAGCAGCTTGTTTGCGGGATTCAACACAGGTACGCAGTATTTT
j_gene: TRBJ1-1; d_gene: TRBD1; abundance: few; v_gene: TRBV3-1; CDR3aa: CASSRLRQGNTEAFF; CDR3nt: TGTGCCAGCAGCCGACTTCGACAGGGCAACACTGAAGCTTTCTTT
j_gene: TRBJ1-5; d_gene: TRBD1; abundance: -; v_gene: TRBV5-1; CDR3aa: CASSFRDREFHQPQHF; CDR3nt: TGCGCCAGCAGCTTCCGGGACAGGGAGTTTCATCAGCCCCAGCATTTT
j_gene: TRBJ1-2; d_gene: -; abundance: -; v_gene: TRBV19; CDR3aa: CATSLGLAGYTF; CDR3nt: TGTGCCACCTCCTTGGGACTTGCCGGCTACACCTTC
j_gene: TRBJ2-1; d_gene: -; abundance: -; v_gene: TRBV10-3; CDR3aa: CAISGRGDSYNEQFF; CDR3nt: TGTGCCATCAGTGGTCGAGGGGACTCCTACAATGAGCAGTTCTTC
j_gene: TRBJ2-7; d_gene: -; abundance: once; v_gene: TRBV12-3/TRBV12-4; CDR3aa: CASSSSSDEVQYF; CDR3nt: TGTGCCAGCAGTTCGTCTAGCGATGAGGTGCAGTACTTC
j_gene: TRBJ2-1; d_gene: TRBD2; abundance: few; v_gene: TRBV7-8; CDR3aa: CASGKLAGDNNEQFF; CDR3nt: TGTGCCAGCGGGAAACTAGCGGGGGACAACAATGAGCAGTTCTTC
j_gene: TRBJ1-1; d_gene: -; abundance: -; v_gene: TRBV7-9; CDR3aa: CASSWPPGTSGGNEQFF; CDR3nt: TGTGCCAGCAGCTGGCCCCCCGGGACTAGCGGGGGAAATGAGCAGTTCTTT
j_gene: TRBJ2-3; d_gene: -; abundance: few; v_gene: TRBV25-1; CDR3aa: CASSGGFRLTDTQYF; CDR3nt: TGTGCCAGCAGTGGGGGGTTTCGGTTAACGGATACGCAGTATTTT
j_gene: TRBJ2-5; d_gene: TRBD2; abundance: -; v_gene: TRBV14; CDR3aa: CATRTSGSAGQYF; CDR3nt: TGTGCCACCAGGACTAGCGGGAGTGCGGGGCAGTACTTC
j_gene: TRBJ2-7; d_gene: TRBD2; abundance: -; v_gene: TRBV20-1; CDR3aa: CSAKRRGGATKFGEIYNEQYF; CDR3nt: TGCAGTGCTAAGCGGCGGGGGGGCGCAACTAAATTCGGGGAAATCTACAATGAGCAGTACTTC
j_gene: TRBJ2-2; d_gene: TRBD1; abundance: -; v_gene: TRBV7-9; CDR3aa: CASSLGLWDRTGELFF; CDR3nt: TGTGCCAGCAGCTTAGGATTGTGGGACAGAACCGGGGAGCTGTTTTTT
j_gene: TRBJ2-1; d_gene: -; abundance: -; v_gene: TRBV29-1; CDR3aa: CSAGGGQRNEQFF; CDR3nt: TGCAGCGCCGGAGGCGGGCAGAGGAATGAGCAGTTCTTC
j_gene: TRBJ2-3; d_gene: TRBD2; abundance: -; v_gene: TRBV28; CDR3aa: CASSSPLAEVTDTQYF; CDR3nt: TGTGCCAGCAGTTCCCCCCTAGCGGAGGTCACAGATACGCAGTATTTT
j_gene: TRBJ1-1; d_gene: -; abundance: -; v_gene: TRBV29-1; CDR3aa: CSTNRDMNTEAFF; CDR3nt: TGCAGCACAAACAGGGACATGAACACTGAAGCTTTCTTT
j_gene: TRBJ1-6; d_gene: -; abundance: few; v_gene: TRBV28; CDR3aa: CASKTRGGSPLHF; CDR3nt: TGTGCCAGTAAAACCAGGGGAGGCTCACCCCTCCACTTT
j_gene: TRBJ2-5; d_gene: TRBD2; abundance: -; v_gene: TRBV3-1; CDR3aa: CASSQMLAGAGETQYF; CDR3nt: TGTGCCAGCAGCCAAATGTTAGCGGGGGCGGGAGAGACCCAGTACTTC